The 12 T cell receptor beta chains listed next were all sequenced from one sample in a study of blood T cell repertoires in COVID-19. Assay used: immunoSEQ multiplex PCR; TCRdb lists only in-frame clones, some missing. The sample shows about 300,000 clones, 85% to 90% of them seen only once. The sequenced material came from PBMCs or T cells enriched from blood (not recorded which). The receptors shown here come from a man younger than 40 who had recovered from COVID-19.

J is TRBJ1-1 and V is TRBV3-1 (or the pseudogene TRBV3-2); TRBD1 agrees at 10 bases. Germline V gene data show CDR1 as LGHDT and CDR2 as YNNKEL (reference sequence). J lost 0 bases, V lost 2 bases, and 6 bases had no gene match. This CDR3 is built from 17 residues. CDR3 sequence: CASSQFSGQGMNTEAFF. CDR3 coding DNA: TGTGCCAGCAGCCAATTTTCGGGACAGGGGATGAACACTGAAGCTTTCTTT.

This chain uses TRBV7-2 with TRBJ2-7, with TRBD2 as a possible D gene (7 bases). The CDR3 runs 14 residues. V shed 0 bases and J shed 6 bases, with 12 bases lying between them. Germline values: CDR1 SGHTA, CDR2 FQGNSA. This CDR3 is CASSLAGGPVEQYF. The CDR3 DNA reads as TGTGCCAGCAGCTTAGCGGGGGGGCCTGTCGAGCAGTACTTC.

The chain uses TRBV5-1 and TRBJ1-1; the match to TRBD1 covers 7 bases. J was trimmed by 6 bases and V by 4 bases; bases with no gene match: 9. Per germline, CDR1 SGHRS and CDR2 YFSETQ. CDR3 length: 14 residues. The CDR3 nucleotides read TGCGCCAGCAGCGTTTCCGGGACAGCGGCTGAAGCTTTCTTT. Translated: CASSVSGTAAEAFF.

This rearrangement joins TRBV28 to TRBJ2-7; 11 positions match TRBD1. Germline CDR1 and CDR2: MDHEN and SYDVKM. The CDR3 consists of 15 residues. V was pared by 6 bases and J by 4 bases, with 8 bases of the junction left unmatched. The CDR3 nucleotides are TGTGCCAGCAGCGAACTAGGGACAGGGGGTTACGAGCAGTACTTC. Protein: CASSELGTGGYEQYF.

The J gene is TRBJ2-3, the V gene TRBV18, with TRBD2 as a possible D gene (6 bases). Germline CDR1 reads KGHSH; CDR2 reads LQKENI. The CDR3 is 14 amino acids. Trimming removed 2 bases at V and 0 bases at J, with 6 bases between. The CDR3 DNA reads TGTGCCAGCTCACCAGGGACTAGCACAGATACGCAGTATTTT. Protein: CASSPGTSTDTQYF.

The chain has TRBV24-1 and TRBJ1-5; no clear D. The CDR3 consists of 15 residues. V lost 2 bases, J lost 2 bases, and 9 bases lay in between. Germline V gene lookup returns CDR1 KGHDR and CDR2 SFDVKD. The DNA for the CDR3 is TGTGCCACCAGTGATTCGGGGTTAGGCAATCAGCCCCAGCATTTT. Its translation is CATSDSGLGNQPQHF.

DNA of the CDR3: TGTGCCAGCAGGACGGGACTAGCGATGTACAATGAGCAGTTCTTC. Encoded protein: CASRTGLAMYNEQFF. The chain combines TRBV2 with TRBJ2-1; TRBD2 matches 10 bases. Germline V gene lookup returns CDR1 SNHLY and CDR2 FYNNEI. This CDR3 region has 15 residues. V was pared by 6 bases and J by 4 bases, with 6 bases of the junction left unmatched.

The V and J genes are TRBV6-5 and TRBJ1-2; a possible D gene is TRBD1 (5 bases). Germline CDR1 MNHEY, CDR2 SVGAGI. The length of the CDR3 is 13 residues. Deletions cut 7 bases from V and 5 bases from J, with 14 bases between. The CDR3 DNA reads TGTGCCAGCACGATAGGGGAGGGGTATGGCTACACCTTC. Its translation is CASTIGEGYGYTF.

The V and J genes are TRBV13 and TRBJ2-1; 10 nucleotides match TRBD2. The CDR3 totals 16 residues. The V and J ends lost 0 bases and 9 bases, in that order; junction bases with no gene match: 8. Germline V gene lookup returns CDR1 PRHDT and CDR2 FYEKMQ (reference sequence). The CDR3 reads CASSLGPGLAGVEQFF. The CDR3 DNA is TGTGCCAGCAGCTTAGGGCCGGGTCTAGCGGGAGTTGAGCAGTTCTTC.

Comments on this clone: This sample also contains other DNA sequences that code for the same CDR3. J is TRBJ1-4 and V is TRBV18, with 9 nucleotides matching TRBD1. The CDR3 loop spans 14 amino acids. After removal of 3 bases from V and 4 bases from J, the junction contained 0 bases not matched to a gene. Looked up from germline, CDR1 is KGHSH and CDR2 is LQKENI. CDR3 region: CASSPGQGNEKLFF. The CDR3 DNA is TGTGCCAGCTCACCGGGACAGGGTAATGAAAAACTGTTTTTT.

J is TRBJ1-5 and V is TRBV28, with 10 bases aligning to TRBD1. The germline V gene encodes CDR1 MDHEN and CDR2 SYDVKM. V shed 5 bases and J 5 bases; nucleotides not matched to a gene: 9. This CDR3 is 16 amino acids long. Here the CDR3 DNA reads TGTGCCAGCAGTCGCAGTGACAGGGGGCCGTATCAGCCCCAGCATTTT. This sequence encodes CASSRSDRGPYQPQHF.

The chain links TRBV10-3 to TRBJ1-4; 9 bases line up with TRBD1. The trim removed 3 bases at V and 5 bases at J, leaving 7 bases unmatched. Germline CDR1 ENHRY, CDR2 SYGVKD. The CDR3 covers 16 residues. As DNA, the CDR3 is TGTGCCATCAGTGACAGCTCGGGGACAGGGAATGAAAAACTGTTTTTT. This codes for CAISDSSGTGNEKLFF.